The T cell receptor (beta chain) under discussion was sequenced for a study of shared clonotypes between healthy human individuals. This clone occurred once. The germline V gene has CDR1 SGHRS and CDR2 YFSETQ. CDR3 length equals 12 residues. V shed 1 base and J shed 7 bases, with 5 bases lying between them. The repertoire was sequenced with immunoSEQ multiplex PCR; TCRdb's copy has only in-frame clones and lacks some. The table has over a million clones, approximately 97% seen once. The source is a man aged 25-40 years in good health. V usage is TRBV5-1 and J usage is TRBJ2-2; D remains ambiguous. Sequenced input: naive CD4+ T cells sorted from blood. Subset here: CD45RA+ positively selected. CDR3 in DNA: TGCGCCAGCAGCTTGAACGGCGGGGAGCTGTTTTTT. Residues: CASSLNGGELFF. Variable domain in full (rest from reference TRBV5-1 and TRBJ2-2): KAGVTQTPRYLIKTRGQQVTLSCSPISGHRSVSWYQQTPGQGLQFLFEYFSETQRNKGNFPGRFSGRQFSNSRSEMNVSTLELGDSALYLCASSLNGGELFFGEGSRLTVL.